One sample yielded the 3 T cell receptor beta chains listed below, sequenced in a study of cytomegalovirus exposure and HLA in healthy donors (dated by TCRdb to 2016 to 2017). The library was obtained by the immunoSEQ multiplex PCR assay. For the multiplex PCR, a mixture combining 60 forward primers for TCR Vbeta segments and 13 reverse primers for TCR Jbeta segments was used. TCRdb took over this immuneACCESS table, retaining in-frame rearrangements with V and J assigned. Such tables are incomplete; in checked studies, under half of the missing clones stem from an unresolved V gene, and the remainder is unexplained. The sample table contains roughly 66,000 clones; only one count was recorded for around 78% of them. About 6.5% of the sample comes from the top ten. Sequenced: PBMCs. These receptors originate from a man aged 45-65 years in good health and CMV-seronegative.

The CDR3 DNA sequence: TGTGCCTGGAGTCCAGGGAACTCTGGAAACACCATATATTTT. This sequence encodes CAWSPGNSGNTIYF. The chain couples TRBV30 to TRBJ1-3, with D tentatively TRBD1 (5 bases). The CDR3 runs 14 residues. Trimming stripped 2 bases from V and 0 bases from J, with 8 bases between. The V gene's germline CDR1 is GTSNPN and CDR2 SVGIG (reference sequence). Complete variable domain (other parts from reference TRBV30 and TRBJ1-3): SQTIHQWPATLVQPVGSPLSLECTVEGTSNPNLYWYRQAAGRGLQLLFYSVGIGQISSEVPQNLSASRPQDRQFILSSKKLLLSDSGFYLCAWSPGNSGNTIYFGEGSWLTVV.

The V and J genes are TRBV6-6 and TRBJ2-3; D perhaps matches TRBD1 (5 bases). The CDR3 covers 14 residues. Trimming cost V 2 bases and J 2 bases, with 8 bases left between them. Germline V gives CDR1 MNHNY, CDR2 SVGAGI (reference sequence). In nucleotides, the CDR3 is TGTGCCAGCAGTTACGGCAGGGCCACAGATACGCAGTATTTT. Amino acids: CASSYGRATDTQYF.

This rearrangement joins TRBV7-8 to TRBJ1-2; tentatively, D is TRBD1 (6 bases). The V end was cut by 1 base, the J end by 6 bases, with 21 bases between. The CDR3 runs 17 residues. CDR1 is SGHVS, CDR2 FQNEAQ, per germline. CDR3 sequence: CASSLVRQGSQQDGYTF. The CDR3 DNA is TGTGCCAGCAGCTTAGTGAGGCAGGGGAGTCAGCAGGATGGCTACACCTTC.